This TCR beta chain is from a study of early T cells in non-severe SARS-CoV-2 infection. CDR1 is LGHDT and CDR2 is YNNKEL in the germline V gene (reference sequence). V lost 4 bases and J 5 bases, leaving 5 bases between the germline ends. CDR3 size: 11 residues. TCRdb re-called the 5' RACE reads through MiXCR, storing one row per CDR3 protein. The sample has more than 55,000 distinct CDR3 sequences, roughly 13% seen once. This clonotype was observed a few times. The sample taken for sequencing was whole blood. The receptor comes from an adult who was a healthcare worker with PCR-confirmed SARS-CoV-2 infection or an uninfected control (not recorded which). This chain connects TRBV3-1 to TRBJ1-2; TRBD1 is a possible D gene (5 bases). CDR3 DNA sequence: TGTGCCAGCAGCCGACAGTATGGCTACACCTTC. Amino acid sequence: CASSRQYGYTF.